Below are 5 T cell receptor beta chains sequenced from a single sample in a study of immune evolution from preneoplasia to lung adenocarcinoma. Using immunoSEQ multiplex PCR, the repertoire was profiled, and TCRdb retains in-frame clones only, with some absent. The table records about 5,700 clones, about four fifths of them present only once. Sample: FFPE minimally invasive lung adenocarcinoma tissue. The receptors come from a person aged 55-80 years with lung adenocarcinoma.

This rearrangement joins TRBV28 to TRBJ2-5; TRBD1 is a possible D gene (6 bases). CDR1 and CDR2 from the germline V gene are MDHEN and SYDVKM. This CDR3 is built from 12 residues. V was cut by 6 bases and J by 13 bases, with 18 bases left in between. The CDR3 DNA reads as TGTGCCAGCAGCCATTCACAGGGTCCCTCGTACTTC. Amino acids: CASSHSQGPSYF. The full variable domain, in which reference TRBV28 and TRBJ2-5 provide the parts outside the CDR3, is DVKVTQSSRYLVKRTGEKVFLECVQDMDHENMFWYRQDPGLGLRLIYFSYDVKMKEKGDIPEGYSVSREKKERFSLILESASTNQTSMYLCASSHSQGPSYFGPGTRLLVL.

The chain uses TRBV7-2 and TRBJ1-5, with a possible D match to TRBD1 (5 bases). This CDR3 region has 14 residues. CDR1 and CDR2 from the germline V gene are SGHTA and FQGNSA. Trimming cost V 5 bases and J 2 bases, with 10 bases left between them. The CDR3 region is CASSGGRRNQPQHF. CDR3 in DNA: TGTGCCAGCAGCGGGGGACGGCGCAATCAGCCCCAGCATTTT.

This CDR3 is CASSLIGTSGTSTDTQYF. DNA for the CDR3: TGCGCCAGCAGCTTGATCGGGACTAGCGGGACATCCACAGATACGCAGTATTTT. The J gene is TRBJ2-3, the V gene TRBV5-1; TRBD2 aligns across 13 bases. CDR1 SGHRS and CDR2 YFSETQ come from the germline V gene. The CDR3 runs 18 residues. The J segment lost 2 bases and the V segment lost 1 base, leaving 7 bases of the junction unmatched.

The chain recombines TRBV18 with TRBJ1-1; D is uncertain. Trimming removed 3 bases from V and 4 bases from J, with 9 bases in between. CDR3 length equals 13 residues. Germline V gives CDR1 KGHSH, CDR2 LQKENI. CDR3 loop: CASSPGRTTEAFF. The CDR3 DNA reads as TGTGCCAGCTCACCTGGACGGACCACTGAAGCTTTCTTT.

J is TRBJ2-5 and V is TRBV11-2; TRBD2 is a possible D gene (5 bases). The CDR3 length is 12 residues. The germline CDR1 and CDR2 sequences are SGHAT and FQNNGV. Trimming left V 3 bases short and J 7 bases short, with 9 bases between. The CDR3: CASSLDLGTQYF. In nucleotides, the CDR3 is TGTGCCAGCAGCTTGGACTTGGGGACCCAGTACTTC. Full variable domain (remainder filled in from reference TRBV11-2 and TRBJ2-5): EAGVAQSPRYKIIEKRQSVAFWCNPISGHATLYWYQQILGQGPKLLIQFQNNGVVDDSQLPKDRFSAERLKGVDSTLKIQPAKLEDSAVYLCASSLDLGTQYFGPGTRLLVL.